The following is a T cell receptor beta chain sequence with its context. This sample is drawn from a study of blood T cell repertoires in COVID-19. On the study more broadly: In each case, the material was cDNA or gDNA derived from T cells, B-cell-depleted T cells, or PBMCs.

V trimming: 0 bases; J trimming: 3 bases; junction bases outside the gene matches: 6. The CDR3 totals 17 residues. Germline V CDR1 and CDR2: MNHEY, SVGEGT. Sequencing was performed with immunoSEQ multiplex PCR; in TCRdb, only in-frame clones are kept and a portion is missing. This repertoire shows over 65,000 clones, 80% found once; its top ten account for 12%. The sample was peripheral blood. The chain employs TRBV6-2 or TRBV6-3 and TRBJ1-5; 9 nucleotides match TRBD1. The receptor comes from a woman aged 40 to 50 with active or convalescent COVID-19. The CDR3 region is CASSYSRWTGDNQPQHF. The CDR3 DNA follows: TGTGCCAGCAGTTACTCGAGGTGGACAGGGGACAATCAGCCCCAGCATTTT.